The clone carrying this T cell receptor (beta chain) was seen a few times. Its specificity is unknown. RNA transcripts provided the source from which TCR beta CDR3 regions were amplified. During a first-round RT-PCR of the TCR CDR3, the HTBI primer set was used. TCRdb called the multiplex PCR reads again in MiXCR, with one record for every CDR3 protein. The table shows a few hundred thousand distinct CDR3 sequences, with roughly 46% occurring only once. This record belongs to a study of T cells in Graves' hyperthyroidism and ophthalmopathy. Trimming pared 0 bases from V and 0 bases from J, leaving 9 bases between. CDR3 length: 15 amino acids. The germline CDR1 and CDR2 sequences are DFQATT and SNEGSKA (reference sequence). Study conclusions and caveats: Most thyroid clonotypes with frequency above 0.001 were detected in blood. Stable hyperthyroidism was told apart from ophthalmopathy by a model built on 13 V-J features.

Stability of Graves' hyperthyroidism was defined as absent ophthalmopathy progression within 18 months. Sequenced material: peripheral blood or thyroid tissue (not recorded which). The rearrangement links TRBV20-1 to TRBJ2-1; D ambiguous. The clonotype comes from a woman in her late teens or twenties with Graves' hyperthyroidism. The CDR3 region has the DNA TGCAGTGCTAGAGATGGAGCAAGCTCCTACAATGAGCAGTTCTTC. Protein: CSARDGASSYNEQFF.